A selection of T cell receptor beta chains follows, all from one sample in a study of cytomegalovirus exposure and HLA in healthy donors. Profiling relied on immunoSEQ multiplex PCR, and the TCRdb table lists in-frame clones only, not all of them. The data show over 120,000 clones, roughly 75% seen once. The sequenced sample consisted of PBMCs. These receptors were collected from a female donor in good health and CMV-seronegative. CDR3s include the opening cysteine and the closing phenylalanine or tryptophan. Each record gives: clone size, D gene, J gene, V gene, CDR3 protein, CDR3 DNA. D genes are given only for firm matches. Clone size appears in some rows only: once, few, many, or a class for an expanded clone.

- | - | TRBJ2-1 | TRBV5-1 | CASSHELSSSYNEQFF | TGCGCCAGCAGTCATGAATTGTCCAGCTCCTACAATGAGCAGTTCTTC
once | TRBD1 | TRBJ1-6 | TRBV7-9 | CASSGRTGGRSPLHF | TGTGCCAGCAGCGGCAGGACAGGGGGCCGGTCACCCCTCCACTTT
- | TRBD2 | TRBJ2-1 | TRBV7-7 | CASSQGLAGPHSYNEQFF | TGTGCCAGCAGCCAGGGACTAGCGGGACCCCACTCCTACAATGAGCAGTTCTTC
- | TRBD1 | TRBJ1-1 | TRBV19 | CASQGQRIKNTEAFF | TGTGCCAGTCAGGGACAGCGGATAAAGAACACTGAAGCTTTCTTT
- | TRBD1 | TRBJ1-4 | TRBV28 | CASSQGDEKLFF | TGTGCCAGCAGCCAGGGGGATGAAAAACTGTTTTTT
- | TRBD2 | TRBJ2-7 | TRBV6-5 | CASSYSRFSGTYEQYF | TGTGCCAGCAGTTACTCGAGATTTAGCGGGACCTACGAGCAGTACTTC
- | TRBD1 | TRBJ1-4 | TRBV27 | CASTPISGTGIVGHEKLFF | TGTGCCAGCACCCCCATTAGCGGGACAGGGATAGTCGGTCACGAAAAACTGTTTTTT
few | TRBD1 | TRBJ1-1 | TRBV11-1 | CASSLNRGITEAFF | TGTGCCAGCAGCTTAAACAGGGGCATCACTGAAGCTTTCTTT
- | - | TRBJ2-4 | TRBV4-2 | CASSPSTWDIAKNIQYF | TGTGCCAGCAGCCCCAGCACCTGGGACATAGCCAAAAACATTCAGTACTTC
- | TRBD1 | TRBJ1-1 | TRBV4-2 | CASGTGDGRNTEAFF | TGTGCCAGCGGCACAGGGGATGGGAGGAACACTGAAGCTTTCTTT
- | TRBD1 | TRBJ1-2 | TRBV7-2 | CASSPGQGLDYGYTF | TGTGCCAGCAGCCCGGGACAGGGACTTGACTATGGCTACACCTTC
- | - | TRBJ1-5 | TRBV28 | CASSPSGRDSNQPQHF | TGTGCCAGCAGTCCCTCCGGGCGGGATAGCAATCAGCCCCAGCATTTT
- | - | TRBJ1-2 | TRBV19 | CASFGEPNYGYTF | TGTGCCAGTTTTGGAGAACCTAACTATGGCTACACCTTC
- | TRBD1 | TRBJ1-2 | TRBV19 | CASSIDHDRGGYGYTF | TGTGCCAGTAGTATAGATCATGACAGGGGCGGCTATGGCTACACCTTC
once | - | TRBJ1-2 | TRBV7-9 | CASSLDGGGNYGYTF | TGTGCCAGCAGCTTAGATGGTGGCGGAAACTATGGCTACACCTTC
once | TRBD2 | TRBJ2-7 | TRBV27 | CASSFKGLATEQYF | TGTGCCAGCAGTTTCAAGGGACTAGCAACCGAGCAGTACTTC